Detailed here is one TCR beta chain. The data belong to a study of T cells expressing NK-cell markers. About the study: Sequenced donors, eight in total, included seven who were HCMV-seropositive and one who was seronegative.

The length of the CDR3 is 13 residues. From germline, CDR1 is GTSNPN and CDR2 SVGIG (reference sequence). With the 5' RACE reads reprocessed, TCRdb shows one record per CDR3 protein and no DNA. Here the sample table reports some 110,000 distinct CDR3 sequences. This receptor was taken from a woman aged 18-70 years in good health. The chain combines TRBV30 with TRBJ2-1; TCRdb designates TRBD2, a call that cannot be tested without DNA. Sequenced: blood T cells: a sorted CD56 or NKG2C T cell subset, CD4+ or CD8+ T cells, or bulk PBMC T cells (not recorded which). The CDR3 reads CAWTTGEDNEQFF.